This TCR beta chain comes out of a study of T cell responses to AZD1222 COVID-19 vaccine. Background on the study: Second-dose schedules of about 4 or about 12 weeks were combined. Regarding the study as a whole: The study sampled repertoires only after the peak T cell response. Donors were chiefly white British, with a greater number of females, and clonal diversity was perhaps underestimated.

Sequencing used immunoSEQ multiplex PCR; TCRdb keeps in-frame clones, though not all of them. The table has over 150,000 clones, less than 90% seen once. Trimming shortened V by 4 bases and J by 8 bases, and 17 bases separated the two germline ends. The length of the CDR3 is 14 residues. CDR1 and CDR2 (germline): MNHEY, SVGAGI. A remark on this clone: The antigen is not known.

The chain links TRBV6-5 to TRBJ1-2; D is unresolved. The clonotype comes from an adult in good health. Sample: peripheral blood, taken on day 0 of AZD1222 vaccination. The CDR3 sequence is CASSSRMRPKGYTF. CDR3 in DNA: TGTGCCAGCAGTTCTCGAATGCGTCCCAAGGGCTACACCTTC.